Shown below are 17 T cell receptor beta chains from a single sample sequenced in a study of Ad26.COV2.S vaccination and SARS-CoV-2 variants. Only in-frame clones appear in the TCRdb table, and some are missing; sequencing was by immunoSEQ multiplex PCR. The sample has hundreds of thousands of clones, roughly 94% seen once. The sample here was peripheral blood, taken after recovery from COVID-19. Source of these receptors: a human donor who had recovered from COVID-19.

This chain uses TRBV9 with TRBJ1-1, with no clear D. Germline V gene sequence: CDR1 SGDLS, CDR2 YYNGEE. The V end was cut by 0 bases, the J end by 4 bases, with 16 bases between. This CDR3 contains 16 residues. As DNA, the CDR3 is TGTGCCAGCAGCGTAGGATTGCAGCCCTTAGGCACTGAAGCTTTCTTT. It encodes CASSVGLQPLGTEAFF.

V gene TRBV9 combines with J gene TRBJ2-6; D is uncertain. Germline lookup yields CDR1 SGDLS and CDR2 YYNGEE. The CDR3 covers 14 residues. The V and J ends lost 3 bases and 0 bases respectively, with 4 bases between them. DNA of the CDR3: TGTGCCAGCAGCGACGACTCTGGGGCCAACGTCCTGACTTTC. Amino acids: CASSDDSGANVLTF.

The CDR3 reads CASSDEGQGGGYGYTF. The CDR3 DNA reads as TGCGCCAGCAGCGATGAGGGACAGGGCGGTGGCTATGGCTACACCTTC. The chain uses TRBV5-1 and TRBJ1-2, with 9 bases aligning to TRBD1. CDR1 SGHRS and CDR2 YFSETQ come from the germline V gene. This CDR3 spans 16 amino acids. J gave up 4 bases and V 4 bases, and 11 bases lay outside the gene matches. The complete variable domain, with remaining parts taken from reference TRBV5-1 and TRBJ1-2, reads KAGVTQTPRYLIKTRGQQVTLSCSPISGHRSVSWYQQTPGQGLQFLFEYFSETQRNKGNFPGRFSGRQFSNSRSEMNVSTLELGDSALYLCASSDEGQGGGYGYTFGSGTRLTVV.

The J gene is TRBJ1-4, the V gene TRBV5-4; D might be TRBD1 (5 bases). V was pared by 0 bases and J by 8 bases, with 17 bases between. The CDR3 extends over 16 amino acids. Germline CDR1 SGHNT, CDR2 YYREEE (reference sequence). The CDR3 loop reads CASSLGLRGTHEKLFF. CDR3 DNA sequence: TGTGCCAGCAGCTTGGGGTTGCGAGGGACTCACGAAAAACTGTTTTTT.

The CDR3, as DNA: TGTGCCATCAGTGAGTCAGGGGAGACCCAGTACTTC. Encoded protein: CAISESGETQYF. The chain recombines TRBV10-3 with TRBJ2-5, with unresolved D. The CDR3 runs 12 residues. Germline V gene data show CDR1 as ENHRY and CDR2 as SYGVKD. Trimming removed 0 bases at V and 5 bases at J, with 4 bases between.

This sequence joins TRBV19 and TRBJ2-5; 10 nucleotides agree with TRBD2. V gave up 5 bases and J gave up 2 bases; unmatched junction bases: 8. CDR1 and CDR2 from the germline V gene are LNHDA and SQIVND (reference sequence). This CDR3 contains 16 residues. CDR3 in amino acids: CASSRIRTSGQETQYF. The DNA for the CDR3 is TGTGCCAGTAGTCGAATCCGGACTAGCGGACAAGAGACCCAGTACTTC. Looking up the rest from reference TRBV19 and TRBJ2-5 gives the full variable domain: DGGITQSPKYLFRKEGQNVTLSCEQNLNHDAMYWYRQDPGQGLRLIYYSQIVNDFQKGDIAEGYSVSREKKESFPLTVTSAQKNPTAFYLCASSRIRTSGQETQYFGPGTRLLVL.

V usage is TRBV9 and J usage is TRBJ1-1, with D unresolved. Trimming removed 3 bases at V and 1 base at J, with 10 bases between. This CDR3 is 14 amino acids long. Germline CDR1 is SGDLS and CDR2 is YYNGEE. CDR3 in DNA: TGTGCCAGCAGCGCGATGGACCGGAACACTGAAGCTTTCTTT. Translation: CASSAMDRNTEAFF.

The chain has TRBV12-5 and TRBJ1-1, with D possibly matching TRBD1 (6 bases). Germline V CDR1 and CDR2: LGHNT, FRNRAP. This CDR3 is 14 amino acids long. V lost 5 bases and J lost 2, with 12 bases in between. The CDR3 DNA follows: TGTGCTAGTGGTACGGGACATTTTAACACTGAAGCTTTCTTT. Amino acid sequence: CASGTGHFNTEAFF.

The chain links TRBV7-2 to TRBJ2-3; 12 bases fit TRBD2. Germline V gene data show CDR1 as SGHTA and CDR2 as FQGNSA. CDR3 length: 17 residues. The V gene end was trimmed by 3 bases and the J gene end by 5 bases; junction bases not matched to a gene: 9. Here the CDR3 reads CASSFHSSGGGQDTQYF. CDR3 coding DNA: TGTGCCAGCAGCTTCCATTCTAGCGGGGGGGGGCAAGATACGCAGTATTTT. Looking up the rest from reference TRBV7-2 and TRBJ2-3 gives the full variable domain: GAGVSQSPSNKVTEKGKDVELRCDPISGHTALYWYRQSLGQGLEFLIYFQGNSAPDKSGLPSDRFSAERTGGSVSTLTIQRTQQEDSAVYLCASSFHSSGGGQDTQYFGPGTRLTVL.

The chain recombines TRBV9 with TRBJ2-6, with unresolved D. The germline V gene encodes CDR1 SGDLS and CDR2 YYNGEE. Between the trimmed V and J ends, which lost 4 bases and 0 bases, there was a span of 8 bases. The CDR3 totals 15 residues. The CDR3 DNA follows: TGTGCCAGCAGCCCTACGGGCTCTGGGGCCAACGTCCTGACTTTC. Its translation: CASSPTGSGANVLTF.

CDR3 in amino acids: CASSYFKGSYGYTF. The CDR3 nucleotides read TGTGCCAGCAGTTACTTTAAGGGATCCTATGGCTACACCTTC. This chain uses TRBV6-2 or TRBV6-3 with TRBJ1-2; no clear D. The V gene's germline CDR1 is MNHEY and CDR2 SVGEGT. V shed 1 base and J shed 4 bases, with 10 bases lying between them. The CDR3 is 14 residues long.

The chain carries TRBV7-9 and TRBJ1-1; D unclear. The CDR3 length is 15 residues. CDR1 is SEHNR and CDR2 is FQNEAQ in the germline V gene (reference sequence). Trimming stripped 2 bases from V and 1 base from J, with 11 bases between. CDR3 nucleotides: TGTGCCAGCAGCTTAAATAGGCTGTGGAACACTGAAGCTTTCTTT. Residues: CASSLNRLWNTEAFF.

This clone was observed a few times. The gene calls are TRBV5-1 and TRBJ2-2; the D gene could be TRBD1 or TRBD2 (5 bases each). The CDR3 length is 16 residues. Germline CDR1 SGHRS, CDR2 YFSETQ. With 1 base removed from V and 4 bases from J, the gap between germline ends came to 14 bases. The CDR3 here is CASSLFSAGSTGELFF. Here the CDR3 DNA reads TGCGCCAGCAGCTTGTTCTCGGCAGGGAGCACCGGGGAGCTGTTTTTT.

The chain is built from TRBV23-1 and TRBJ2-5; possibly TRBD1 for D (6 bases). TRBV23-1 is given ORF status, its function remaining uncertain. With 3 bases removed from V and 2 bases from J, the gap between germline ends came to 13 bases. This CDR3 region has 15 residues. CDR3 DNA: TGCGCCAGCAGTCATATTGTGGACAGACAAGAGACCCAGTACTTC. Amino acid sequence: CASSHIVDRQETQYF.

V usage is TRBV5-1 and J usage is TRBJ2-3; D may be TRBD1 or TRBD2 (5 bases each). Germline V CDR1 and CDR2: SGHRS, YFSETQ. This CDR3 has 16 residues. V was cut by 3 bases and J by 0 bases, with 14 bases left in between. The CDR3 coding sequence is TGCGCCAGCAGCTATCCAGCGGACACCAGCACAGATACGCAGTATTTT. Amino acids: CASSYPADTSTDTQYF. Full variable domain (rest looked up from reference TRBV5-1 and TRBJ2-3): KAGVTQTPRYLIKTRGQQVTLSCSPISGHRSVSWYQQTPGQGLQFLFEYFSETQRNKGNFPGRFSGRQFSNSRSEMNVSTLELGDSALYLCASSYPADTSTDTQYFGPGTRLTVL.

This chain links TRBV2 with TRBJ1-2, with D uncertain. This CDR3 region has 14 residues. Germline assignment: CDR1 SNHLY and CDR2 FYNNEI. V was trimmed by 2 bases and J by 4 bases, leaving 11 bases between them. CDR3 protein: CASSELLSSYGYTF. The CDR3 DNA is TGTGCCAGCAGTGAACTGCTCTCATCCTATGGCTACACCTTC.

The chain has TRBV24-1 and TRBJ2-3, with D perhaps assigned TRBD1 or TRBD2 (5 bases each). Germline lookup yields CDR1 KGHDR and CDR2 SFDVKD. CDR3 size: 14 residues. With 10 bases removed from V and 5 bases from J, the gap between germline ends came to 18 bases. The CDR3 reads CATQRDGRGDTQYF. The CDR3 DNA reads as TGTGCCACTCAACGGGACGGCCGTGGAGATACGCAGTATTTT.